This TCR beta chain derives from a study of CD8 T cells in ankylosing spondylitis (dated by TCRdb to 2015 to 2018). About the study as a whole: The study set out to find disease-linked TCR variants by profiling T cell receptor beta repertoires in ankylosing spondylitis patients and healthy donors. The full study cohort comprised 20 to 25 ankylosing spondylitis patients and about a hundred healthy donors. Peripheral blood was sampled, and synovial fluid was additionally collected from ankylosing spondylitis patients. General study outcomes and caveats: The disease-linked clones had a CD8+ phenotype and were found at relatively low frequencies in peripheral blood. The disease-linked clones were reported as significantly enriched in matched synovial fluid samples from ankylosing spondylitis patients. Some motif variants had previously been reported in the synovial fluid and blood of reactive arthritis patients, which suggests shared mechanisms of disease initiation. A TCR beta motif of several highly homologous amino acid variants appeared characteristic of blood from ankylosing spondylitis patients.

Sequencing was carried out with an Illumina HiSeq 2500. Quantitative 5'-RACE with molecular barcodes was used to prepare TCR beta libraries. Processing in the source paper ran as follows. To identify disease-linked TCR variants, a new computational method was used, one built on a probabilistic model of VDJ rearrangement. TCRdb handled the public reads itself, with Q25 trimming in fastp and clone calling in MiXCR, and kept productive beta chains. Entries are consolidated by CDR3 protein sequence, retaining the most common genes and DNA. TCRdb assigned the V and J calls; the authors' analysis was not used. This sample gives a few hundred thousand distinct CDR3 sequences in total; less than 25% of them show up just once. About 3.7% of the sample is held by the ten biggest clonotypes. At the junction V is shortened by 3 bases and J by 9 bases, with 20 bases in between. Taken from the germline V gene, the CDR1 and CDR2 loops are SGHAT and FQNNGV. The CDR3 numbers 15 residues from cysteine through phenylalanine. Just the 45-base CDR3 DNA is kept, in frame starting at base 1.

This clonotype was counted between two and nine times. The antigen it recognizes is unknown. No clone much larger than this one lies a single base away; base qualities are absent. This receptor was identified in a female donor with ankylosing spondylitis or in good health (not recorded which). Material for sequencing was blood, either unsorted or a sorted T cell fraction (not recorded which). The rearrangement joined TRBV11-2 to TRBJ1-1; the D gene lacks a confident call. The CDR3 protein is CASSFGREGAVQAFF. The DNA sequence is given as TGTGCCAGCAGCTTCGGGAGGGAGGGTGCGGTTCAAGCTTTCTTT.